The sequence of this T cell receptor beta chain was determined in a study of cytomegalovirus exposure and HLA in healthy donors. In germline, CDR1 is SQVTM, CDR2 ANQGSEA. This CDR3 is built from 13 residues. The V segment lost 3 bases and the J segment 6 bases; nucleotides outside the gene matches: 6. Study-wide results and caveats: A list of 150 to 200 TCR beta chains associated with cytomegalovirus was given.

Libraries were prepared by immunoSEQ multiplex PCR; TCRdb keeps only in-frame clonotypes and omits some of them. Of 250,000 or so clones in the sample, 90% are singletons; the top ten hold around 0.34%. As concerns this clone: Its antigen is not known.

V gene TRBV29-1 combines with J gene TRBJ2-3; TRBD1 agrees at 7 bases. The material sequenced was PBMCs. This TCR derives from a woman younger than 35 in good health and CMV-seronegative. The CDR3 region is CSVDERGPDTQYF. CDR3 bases: TGCAGCGTTGACGAGAGGGGGCCGGATACGCAGTATTTT.